This entry describes one T cell receptor beta chain. Its antigen is not identified. The V and J ends lost 6 bases and 6 bases respectively, with 8 bases between them. Germline V lookup: CDR1 MNHEY, CDR2 SVGEGT. The length of the CDR3 is 11 residues. This sample stems from a study of Ad26.COV2.S vaccination and SARS-CoV-2 variants. Broader study findings: With respect to non-spike TCR breadth, vaccine and placebo recipients were similar. Placebo recipients had lower spike-specific TCR breadth than vaccine recipients.

Measured with immunoSEQ multiplex PCR; TCRdb has only the in-frame clones, and not every one. The sample holds under 150,000 clones, roughly 89% seen once. The clonotype comes from a human donor who had recovered from COVID-19. This chain connects TRBV6-2 or TRBV6-3 to TRBJ1-2, with D maybe TRBD1 (6 bases). The sequences come from peripheral blood, collected after recovery from COVID-19. CDR3 amino acids: CASSQGHGYTF. The CDR3 bases are TGTGCCAGCAGCCAGGGGCATGGCTACACCTTC.